This T cell receptor (beta chain) originates from a study of T cells in Graves' hyperthyroidism and ophthalmopathy. Study-level findings and limits: Blood also showed most of the thyroid clonotypes that were expanded above 0.001.

The TCR beta CDR3 regions underwent amplification using RNA transcripts as the source. RT-PCR in the first round (using the HTBI primer set) targeted the TCR CDR3. TCRdb reprocessed the multiplex PCR reads via MiXCR and lists one record per CDR3 protein. The table records around 190,000 distinct CDR3 sequences, about 17% of them present only once. The germline V gene encodes CDR1 GTSNPN and CDR2 SVGIG (reference sequence). Trimming pared 1 base from V and 2 bases from J, leaving 18 bases between. This CDR3 has 16 amino acids. In the case of this clonotype: As yet, its antigen is unknown.

The rearrangement links TRBV30 to TRBJ2-7; D gene ambiguous. This receptor was taken from a woman aged 45-59 years with Graves' hyperthyroidism. The material sequenced was blood. The DNA of the CDR3 is TGTGCCTGGAGTGCCCCGACCGTGAACTCAACCTACGAGCAGTACTTC. Protein sequence: CAWSAPTVNSTYEQYF. Filled out from reference TRBV30 and TRBJ2-7, the complete variable domain reads SQTIHQWPATLVQPVGSPLSLECTVEGTSNPNLYWYRQAAGRGLQLLFYSVGIGQISSEVPQNLSASRPQDRQFILSSKKLLLSDSGFYLCAWSAPTVNSTYEQYFGPGTRLTVT.